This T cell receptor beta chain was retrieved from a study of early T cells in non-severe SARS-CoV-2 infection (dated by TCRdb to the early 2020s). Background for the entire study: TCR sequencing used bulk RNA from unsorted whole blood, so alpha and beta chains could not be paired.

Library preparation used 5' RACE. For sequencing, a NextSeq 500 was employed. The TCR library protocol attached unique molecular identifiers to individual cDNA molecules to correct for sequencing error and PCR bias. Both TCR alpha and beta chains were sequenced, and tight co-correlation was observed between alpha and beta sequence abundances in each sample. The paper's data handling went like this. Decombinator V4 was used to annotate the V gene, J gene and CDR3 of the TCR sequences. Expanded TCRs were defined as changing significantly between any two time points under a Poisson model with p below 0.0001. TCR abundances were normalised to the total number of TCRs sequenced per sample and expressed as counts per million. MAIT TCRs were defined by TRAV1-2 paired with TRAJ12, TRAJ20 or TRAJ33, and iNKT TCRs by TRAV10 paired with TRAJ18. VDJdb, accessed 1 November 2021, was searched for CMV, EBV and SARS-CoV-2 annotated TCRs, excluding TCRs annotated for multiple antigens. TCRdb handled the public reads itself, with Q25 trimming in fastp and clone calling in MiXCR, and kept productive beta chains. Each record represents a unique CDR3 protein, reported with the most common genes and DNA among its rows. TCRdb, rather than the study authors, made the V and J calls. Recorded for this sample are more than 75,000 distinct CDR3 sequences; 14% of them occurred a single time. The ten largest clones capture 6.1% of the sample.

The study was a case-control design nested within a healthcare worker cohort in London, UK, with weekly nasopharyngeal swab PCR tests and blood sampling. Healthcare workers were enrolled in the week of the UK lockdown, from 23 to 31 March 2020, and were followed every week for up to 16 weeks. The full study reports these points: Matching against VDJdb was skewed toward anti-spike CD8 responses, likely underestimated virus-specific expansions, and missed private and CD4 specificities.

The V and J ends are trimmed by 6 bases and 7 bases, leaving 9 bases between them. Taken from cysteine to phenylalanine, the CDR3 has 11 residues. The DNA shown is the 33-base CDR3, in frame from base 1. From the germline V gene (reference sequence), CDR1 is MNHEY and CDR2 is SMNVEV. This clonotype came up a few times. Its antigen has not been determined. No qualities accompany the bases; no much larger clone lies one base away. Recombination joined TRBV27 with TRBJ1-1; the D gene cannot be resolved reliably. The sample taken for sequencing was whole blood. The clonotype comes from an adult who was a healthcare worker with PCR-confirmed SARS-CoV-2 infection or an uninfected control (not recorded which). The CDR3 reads CASRSGDEAFF. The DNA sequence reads TGTGCCAGCAGGAGCGGAGATGAAGCTTTCTTT.